This passage covers 5 T cell receptor beta chains from one sample sequenced in a study of cytomegalovirus exposure and HLA in healthy donors. In the PCR, 60 Vbeta and 13 Jbeta primers were used. Repertoires were generated with immunoSEQ multiplex PCR, while TCRdb's copy carries only in-frame clones and drops some. Of more than 150,000 clones in the sample, approximately 80% were seen once. The sequenced material came from PBMCs. The origin of the receptors is a girl between 5 and 17 years old in good health and CMV-seropositive.

The V call is TRBV27, the J call TRBJ1-5, with D perhaps matching TRBD1 (5 bases). Trimming took 8 bases from V and 2 from J, leaving 10 bases between them. CDR3 length: 13 amino acids. Germline CDR1 is MNHEY and CDR2 is SMNVEV (reference sequence). CDR3 amino acids: CASGTRGNQPQHF. CDR3 in DNA: TGTGCCAGCGGGACTAGGGGCAATCAGCCCCAGCATTTT.

The rearrangement links TRBV18 to TRBJ2-6, with TRBD1 matching 9 bases. The CDR3 runs to 15 residues. Germline CDR1 and CDR2: KGHSH and LQKENI. Trimming cost V 5 bases and J 2 bases; bases outside gene matches: 1. CDR3 sequence: CASSTGGPGANVLTF. The CDR3, as DNA: TGTGCCAGCTCAACAGGGGGCCCTGGGGCCAACGTCCTGACTTTC.

The V call is TRBV15, the J call TRBJ2-7; possible D gene TRBD2, 5 bases. Germline loops: CDR1 LNHNV, CDR2 YYDKDF (reference sequence). V dropped 0 bases and J dropped 5 bases, with 14 bases sitting between them. The CDR3 runs to 15 residues. CDR3 amino acids: CATSRDGSIGDEQYF. The CDR3, as DNA: TGTGCCACCAGCAGAGATGGGAGCATAGGCGACGAGCAGTACTTC.

This sequence joins TRBV4-1 and TRBJ2-5; TRBD1 matches at 9 bases. Germline trimming cut 0 bases from V and 5 bases from J; bases unmatched to any gene: 4. Germline V gene data show CDR1 as MGHRA and CDR2 as YSYEKL. This CDR3 contains 15 residues. CDR3 loop: CASSQETGGHETQYF. The DNA of the CDR3 is TGCGCCAGCAGCCAAGAGACAGGGGGTCATGAGACCCAGTACTTC.

V gene TRBV6-5 combines with J gene TRBJ2-5, with TRBD2 identical over 9 bases. The J call may be incorrect, as the DNA end agrees better with TRBJ2-7. CDR1 is MNHEY and CDR2 is SVGAGI in the germline V gene. The length of the CDR3 is 15 residues. CDR3 DNA sequence: TGTGCCAGCAGTTACTGGGCGGGAGGGCCCTACGAGCAGTACTTC. This translates into CASSYWAGGPYEQYF.